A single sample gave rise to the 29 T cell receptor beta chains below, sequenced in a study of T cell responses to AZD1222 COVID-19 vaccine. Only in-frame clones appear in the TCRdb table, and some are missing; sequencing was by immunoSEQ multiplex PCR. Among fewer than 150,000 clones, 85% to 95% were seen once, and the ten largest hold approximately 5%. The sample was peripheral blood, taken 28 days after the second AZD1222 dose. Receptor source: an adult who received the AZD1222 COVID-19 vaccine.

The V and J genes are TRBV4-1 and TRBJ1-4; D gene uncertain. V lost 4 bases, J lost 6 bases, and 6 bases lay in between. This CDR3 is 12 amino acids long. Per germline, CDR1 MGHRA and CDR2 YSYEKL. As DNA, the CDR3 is TGCGCCAGCAGCCGCTGGGATGAAAAACTGTTTTTT. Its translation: CASSRWDEKLFF.

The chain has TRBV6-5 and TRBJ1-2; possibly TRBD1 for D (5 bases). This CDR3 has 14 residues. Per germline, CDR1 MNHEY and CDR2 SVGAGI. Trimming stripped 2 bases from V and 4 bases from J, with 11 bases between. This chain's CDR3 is CASSYRQGAYGYTF. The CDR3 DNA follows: TGTGCCAGCAGTTACCGGCAGGGAGCCTATGGCTACACCTTC.

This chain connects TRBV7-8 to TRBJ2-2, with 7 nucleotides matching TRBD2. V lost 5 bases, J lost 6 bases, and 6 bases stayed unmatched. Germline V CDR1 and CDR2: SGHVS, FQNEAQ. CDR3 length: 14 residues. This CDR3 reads CASSATSPPGELFF. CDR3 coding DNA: TGTGCCAGCAGCGCGACTAGCCCCCCCGGGGAGCTGTTTTTT.

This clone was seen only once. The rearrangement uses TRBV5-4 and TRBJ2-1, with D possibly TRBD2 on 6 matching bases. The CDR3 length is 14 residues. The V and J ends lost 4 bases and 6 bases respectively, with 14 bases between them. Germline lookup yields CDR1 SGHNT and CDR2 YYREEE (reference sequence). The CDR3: CASSRTTFSNEQFF. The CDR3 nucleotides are TGTGCCAGCAGCCGGACTACCTTCTCCAATGAGCAGTTCTTC.

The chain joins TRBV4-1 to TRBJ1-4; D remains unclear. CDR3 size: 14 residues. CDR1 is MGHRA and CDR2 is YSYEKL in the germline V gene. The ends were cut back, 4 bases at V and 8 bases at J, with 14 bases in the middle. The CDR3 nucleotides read TGCGCCAGCAGCCTAGTGACTCTGGGGGAAAAACTGTTTTTT. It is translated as CASSLVTLGEKLFF.

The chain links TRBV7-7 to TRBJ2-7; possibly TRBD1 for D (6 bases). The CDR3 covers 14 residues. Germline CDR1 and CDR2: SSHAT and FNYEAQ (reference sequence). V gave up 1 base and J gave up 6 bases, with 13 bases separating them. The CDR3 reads CASSLGQDWGEQYF. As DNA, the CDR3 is TGTGCCAGCAGCTTAGGACAGGACTGGGGCGAGCAGTACTTC.

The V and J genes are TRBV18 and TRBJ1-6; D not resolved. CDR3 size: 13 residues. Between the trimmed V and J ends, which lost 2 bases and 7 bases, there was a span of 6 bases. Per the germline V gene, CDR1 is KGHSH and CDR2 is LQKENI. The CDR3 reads CASSPLDNSPLHF. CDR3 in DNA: TGTGCCAGCTCACCATTGGACAATTCACCCCTCCACTTT.

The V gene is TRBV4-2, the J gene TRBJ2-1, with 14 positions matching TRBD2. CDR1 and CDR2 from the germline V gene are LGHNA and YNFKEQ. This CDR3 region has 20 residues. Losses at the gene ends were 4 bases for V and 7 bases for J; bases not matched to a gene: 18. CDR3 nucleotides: TGTGCCAGCAGCCTCGCGACCGGGACTAGCGGGAGACGGGGTTCGAATGAGCAGTTCTTC. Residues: CASSLATGTSGRRGSNEQFF.

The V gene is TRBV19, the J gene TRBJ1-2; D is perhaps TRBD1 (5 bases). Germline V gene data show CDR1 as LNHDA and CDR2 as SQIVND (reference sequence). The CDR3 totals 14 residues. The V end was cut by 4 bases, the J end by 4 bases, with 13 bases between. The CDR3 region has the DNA TGTGCCAGTAGTAGAGACAGTTCTCGCTATGGCTACACCTTC. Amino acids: CASSRDSSRYGYTF.

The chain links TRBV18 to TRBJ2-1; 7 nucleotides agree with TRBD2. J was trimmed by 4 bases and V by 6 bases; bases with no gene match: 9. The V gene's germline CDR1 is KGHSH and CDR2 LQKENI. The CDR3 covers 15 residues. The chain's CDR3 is CASSLMASGYNEQFF. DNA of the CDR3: TGTGCCAGCTCCCTAATGGCTAGCGGATACAATGAGCAGTTCTTC.

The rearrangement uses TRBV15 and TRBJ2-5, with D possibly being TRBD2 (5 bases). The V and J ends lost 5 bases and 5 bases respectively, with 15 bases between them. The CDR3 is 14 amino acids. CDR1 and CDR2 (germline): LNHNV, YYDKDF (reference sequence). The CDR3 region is CATSGPTPGETQYF. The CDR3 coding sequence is TGTGCCACCAGCGGACCGACGCCGGGGGAGACCCAGTACTTC.

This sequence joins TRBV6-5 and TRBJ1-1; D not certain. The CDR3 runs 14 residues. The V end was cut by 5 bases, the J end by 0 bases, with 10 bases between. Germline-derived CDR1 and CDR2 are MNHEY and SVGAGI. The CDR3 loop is CASSLSSLNTEAFF. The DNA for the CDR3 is TGTGCCAGCAGTCTTTCCTCACTGAACACTGAAGCTTTCTTT.

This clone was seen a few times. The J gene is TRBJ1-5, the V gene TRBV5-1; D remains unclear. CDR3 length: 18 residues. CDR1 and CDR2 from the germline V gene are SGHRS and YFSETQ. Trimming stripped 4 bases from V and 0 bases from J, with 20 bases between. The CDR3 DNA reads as TGCGCCAGCAGCCCCGGGGAGGGTCCCGACTATAGCAATCAGCCCCAGCATTTT. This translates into CASSPGEGPDYSNQPQHF.

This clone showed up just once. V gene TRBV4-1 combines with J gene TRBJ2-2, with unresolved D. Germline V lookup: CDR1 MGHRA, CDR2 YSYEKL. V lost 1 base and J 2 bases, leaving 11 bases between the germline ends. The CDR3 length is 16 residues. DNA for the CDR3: TGCGCCAGCAGCCAAGTCCCGCGCACCAACACCGGGGAGCTGTTTTTT. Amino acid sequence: CASSQVPRTNTGELFF.

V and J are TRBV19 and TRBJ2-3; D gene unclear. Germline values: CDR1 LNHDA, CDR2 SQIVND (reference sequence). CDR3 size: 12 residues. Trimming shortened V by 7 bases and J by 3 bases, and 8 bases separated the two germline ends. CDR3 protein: CASKKGTDTQYF. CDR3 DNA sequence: TGTGCCAGTAAGAAAGGGACAGATACGCAGTATTTT.

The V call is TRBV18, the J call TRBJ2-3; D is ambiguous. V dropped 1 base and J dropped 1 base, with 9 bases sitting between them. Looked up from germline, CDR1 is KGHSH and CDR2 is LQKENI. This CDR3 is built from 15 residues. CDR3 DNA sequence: TGTGCCAGCTCACCACTCATCCGGGGCACAGATACGCAGTATTTT. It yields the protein CASSPLIRGTDTQYF.

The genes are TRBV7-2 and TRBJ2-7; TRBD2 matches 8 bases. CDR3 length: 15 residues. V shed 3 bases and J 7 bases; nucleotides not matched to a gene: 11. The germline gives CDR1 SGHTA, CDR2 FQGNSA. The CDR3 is CASSLASGGGGEQYF. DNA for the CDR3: TGTGCCAGCAGCTTGGCAAGCGGGGGAGGGGGAGAGCAGTACTTC.

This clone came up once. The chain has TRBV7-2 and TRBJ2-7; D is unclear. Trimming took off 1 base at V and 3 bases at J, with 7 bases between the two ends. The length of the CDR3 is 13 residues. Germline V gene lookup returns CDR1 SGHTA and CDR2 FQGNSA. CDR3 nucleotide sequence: TGTGCCAGCAGCTTAGGGCGGATCTACGAGCAGTACTTC. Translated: CASSLGRIYEQYF.

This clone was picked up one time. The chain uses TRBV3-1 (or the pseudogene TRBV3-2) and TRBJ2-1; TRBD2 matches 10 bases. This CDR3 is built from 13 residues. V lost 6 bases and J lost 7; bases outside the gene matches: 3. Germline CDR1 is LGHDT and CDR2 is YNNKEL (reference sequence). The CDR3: CASSLSGGNEQFF. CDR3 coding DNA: TGTGCCAGCAGTCTTAGCGGGGGGAATGAGCAGTTCTTC.

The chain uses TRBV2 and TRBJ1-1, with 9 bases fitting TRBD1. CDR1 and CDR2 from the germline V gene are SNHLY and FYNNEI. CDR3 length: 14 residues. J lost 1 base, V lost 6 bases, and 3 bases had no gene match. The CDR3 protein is CASRGQGQNTEAFF. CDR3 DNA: TGTGCCAGCAGGGGACAGGGCCAGAACACTGAAGCTTTCTTT.

The DNA of the CDR3 is TGTGCCAGCAGCTCAGGGTCCCCTGAAGCTTTCTTT. Translating it yields CASSSGSPEAFF. This rearrangement joins TRBV28 to TRBJ1-1; tentative D call: TRBD1 (5 bases). Trimming shortened V by 6 bases and J by 6 bases, and 11 bases separated the two germline ends. The CDR3 contains 12 residues. Germline loops: CDR1 MDHEN, CDR2 SYDVKM.

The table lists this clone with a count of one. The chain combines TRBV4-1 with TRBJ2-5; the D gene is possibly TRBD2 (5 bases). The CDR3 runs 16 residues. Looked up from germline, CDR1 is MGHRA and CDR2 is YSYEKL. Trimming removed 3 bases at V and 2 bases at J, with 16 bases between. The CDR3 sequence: CASSHSISVGQETQYF. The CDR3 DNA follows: TGCGCCAGCAGCCATAGTATTAGCGTCGGGCAAGAGACCCAGTACTTC.

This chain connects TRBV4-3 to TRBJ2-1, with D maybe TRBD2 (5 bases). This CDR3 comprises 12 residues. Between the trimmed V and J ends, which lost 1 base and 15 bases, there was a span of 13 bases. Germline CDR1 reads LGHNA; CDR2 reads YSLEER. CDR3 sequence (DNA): TGCGCCAGCAGCCAAGTGGGCCTAGCCTTGTTCTTC. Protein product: CASSQVGLALFF.

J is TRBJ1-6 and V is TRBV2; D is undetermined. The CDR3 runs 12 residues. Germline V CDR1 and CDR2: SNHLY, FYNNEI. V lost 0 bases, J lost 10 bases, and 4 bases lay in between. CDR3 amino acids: CASSEASSPLHF. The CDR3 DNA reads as TGTGCCAGCAGTGAAGCGAGCTCACCCCTCCACTTT.

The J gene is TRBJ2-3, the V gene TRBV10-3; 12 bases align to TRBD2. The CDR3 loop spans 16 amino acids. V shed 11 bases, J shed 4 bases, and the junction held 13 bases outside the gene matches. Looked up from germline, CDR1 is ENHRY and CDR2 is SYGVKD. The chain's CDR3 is CASRPRLAGVPDTQYF. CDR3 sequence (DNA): TGTGCCTCTCGCCCCAGACTAGCGGGAGTCCCAGATACGCAGTATTTT.

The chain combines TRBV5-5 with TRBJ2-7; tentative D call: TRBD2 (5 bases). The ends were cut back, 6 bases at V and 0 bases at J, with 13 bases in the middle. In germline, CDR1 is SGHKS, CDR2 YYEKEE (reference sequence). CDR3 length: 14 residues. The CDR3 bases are TGTGCCAGCACCCTCCTCCGGGACTCCTACGAGCAGTACTTC. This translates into CASTLLRDSYEQYF.

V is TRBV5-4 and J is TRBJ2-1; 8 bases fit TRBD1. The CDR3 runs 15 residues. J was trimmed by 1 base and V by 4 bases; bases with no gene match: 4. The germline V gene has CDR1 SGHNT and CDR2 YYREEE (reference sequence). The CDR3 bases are TGTGCCAGCAGCCCCGGGACAGGATCCTACAATGAGCAGTTCTTC. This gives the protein CASSPGTGSYNEQFF.

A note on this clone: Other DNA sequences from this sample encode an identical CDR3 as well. CDR3 sequence (DNA): TGTGCCAGCAGTTTTCGACAGGGGGCTGAAGCTTTCTTT. Protein sequence: CASSFRQGAEAFF. V usage is TRBV12-3 or TRBV12-4 and J usage is TRBJ1-1; 9 bases are a match to TRBD1. V dropped 3 bases and J dropped 6; count of bases not matched to a gene: 2. The CDR3 is made up of 13 amino acids.

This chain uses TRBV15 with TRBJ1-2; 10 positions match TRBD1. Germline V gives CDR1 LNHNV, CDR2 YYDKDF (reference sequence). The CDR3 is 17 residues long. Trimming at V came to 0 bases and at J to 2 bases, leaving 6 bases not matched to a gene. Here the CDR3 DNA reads TGTGCCACCAGCAGAGATTCAAGGGACAGGGGAAACTATGGCTACACCTTC. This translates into CATSRDSRDRGNYGYTF.